Here is one T cell receptor (beta chain) with its context. Its antigen remains undetermined. Base-call qualities are not available, and no considerably larger clone is one nucleotide away. This sample stems from a study of cytomegalovirus exposure and HLA in healthy donors (dated by TCRdb to 2017 to 2019). About the full investigation: In an earlier analysis of fewer than 750 of the donors, under 300 Gb of sequence data and some 120 million unique TCR beta sequences from some 170 million T cells were reported. About 300 gigabases of sequencing data and approximately 85 million unique TCR sequences were included in an early release covering about 700 HLA-typed donors. The genetic ancestry cluster associated with self-reported Caucasian donors included 80% to 90% of the roughly 390 genotyped donors. The study aimed to test whether cataloging public T cell receptors could reveal signatures of past pathogen exposure. The study profiled the T cell repertoires of more than 500 subjects by immunosequencing and related them to cytomegalovirus serostatus. Along with the roughly 700-subject first cohort, a separate validation cohort of more than 90 different subjects was used. High-throughput TCR immunosequencing, statistical association of individual TCRs with disease status, and machine learning were combined to predict cytomegalovirus infection status. In a later analysis, previously published TCR beta repertoires from 600 to 850 donors were re-analyzed and high-resolution HLA genotyping was added so that TCR occurrence patterns could be studied. In the later analysis, no new phenotypic data were used to find candidate immune exposures; instead, reliance was placed on TCR beta sequences and their occurrence across donors. In an earlier analysis of a few hundred of the donors, high-throughput TCR beta sequencing was used to judge whether each TCR beta V gene segment behaved as functional or pseudogenic. Donor age, sex, ethnicity and CMV serostatus were compiled together with the repertoire data. A later genetic analysis used genome-wide SNP genotypes for about 60% of the roughly 700 donors, treating that subset as a discovery cohort. All discovery cohort repertoires had been generated using a single sequencing platform. Class I and class II HLA loci were covered by the typing at four-digit resolution. Typing coverage differed by locus: A, B, C, DRB1 and DQB1 were typed in roughly 620-630 donors, DQA1 in 500 to 550, DPA1 in some 600, and DPB1 in about 450. Because of strong linkage in the cohort, four to six DR-DQ haplotypes were treated as single units for association and clustering. Across some 400 genotyped donors of the cohort, an average of about 200,000 unique TCR beta nucleotide sequences per donor were sequenced, and 15% to 20% of those sequences were non-productive. The investigation overall reported the following: In a later analysis, the rate of TCR association differed among HLA loci, with DRB1 alleles having the most associated TCRs and HLA-C alleles having the fewest. Because HLA typing was missing for some donors at each locus, association tests included only the typed subset. Correlated functional status among segregating V segments might be attributable to linkage disequilibrium, but an unknown experimental factor could not be ruled out. Assigning TCR associations to individual alleles was difficult when HLA alleles, especially DR and DQ, strongly co-occurred. Most TCR sequences were seen in very few donors, while some public TCRs were found in many individuals. In a later analysis, most CMV-associated TCR beta chains were found to appear HLA-restricted, with HLA associations seemingly driven largely by CMV exposure. A cluster of highly shared sequence variants was judged likely to represent a technical artifact of the sequencing pipeline. This cohort had only TCR beta chains sequenced, and the lack of alpha or paired-chain data limited which features could be detected. For the cohort, immune exposure information was limited to CMV serostatus. Sequencing depth was assumed to be roughly uniform across donors in the presence/absence analyses, though that assumption may not hold. V-gene and J-gene trimming of TCR beta chains was associated with a missense DCLRE1C variant in a later genetic analysis, and the association was replicated in an independent cohort. Because counts were too low, 15 to 20 rarely observed V segments, including chromosome 9 orphons, were left out of the earlier analysis of 500 to 650 of the donors. The authors suggested that the approach could potentially be generalized to other disease states and immunological phenotypes. Compared with equally common non-associated chains, HLA-associated TCR beta chains in a later analysis were more clonally expanded and had lower generation probabilities. In the study, some 180 TCR beta chains were listed as associated with cytomegalovirus. A further reported finding was that TCR beta sequences accurately predicted the HLA-A and HLA-B alleles for most subjects in the first cohort. In a later analysis, 15,000 to 20,000 TCR beta sequences were associated with specific HLA alleles at a false discovery rate of 0.05. The 87-base-pair reads could not distinguish some IMGT-functional V segments, including TRBV6-2 and TRBV6-3, so those segments were excluded. A later analysis reported that several top co-occurrence clusters appeared linked to parvovirus B19, influenza, CMV and Epstein-Barr virus. A later genetic analysis reported fewer N-insertions in productive TCRs among donors in an Asian-associated ancestry cluster than the 666-donor mean. Cytomegalovirus status was reported to be diagnosed by the classifier with high specificity and sensitivity in both the original and validation cohorts. In an earlier analysis of around 500 of the donors, most TCR beta V segments appeared in productive rearrangements about 87% or about 30% of the time, broadly matching IMGT annotations. In vitro tests confirmed that a few of the cytomegalovirus-associated TCR beta chains recognize cytomegalovirus antigens.

The cohort comprised around 700 healthy bone marrow donors. Cohort members were all nominally healthy when sampled, although unrecorded immune exposures were likely present. The donor was CMV seronegative and belonged to the group of around 400 seronegative cohort members. Every donor gave a peripheral blood sample, and the peripheral blood mononuclear cells from that sample were used for TCR beta sequencing. Genomic DNA was extracted from the blood cell samples with the Qiagen DNeasy Blood Extraction Kit. The CDR3 starts with the cysteine, ends with the phenylalanine, and has 14 residues. CDR3 DNA is the only sequence kept; it has 42 bases, read in frame from the first base. The germline V gene gives CDR1 as SGHRS and CDR2 as YFSETQ. V is clipped by 5 bases and J by 3 bases, and the sequence between their germline boundaries is 14 bases long. Library method: the immunoSEQ multiplex PCR assay. For the multiplex PCR, a mixture combining 60 forward primers for TCR Vbeta segments and 13 reverse primers for TCR Jbeta segments was used. Amplification of the CDR3 region of rearranged TCR beta genes was performed with a multiplex PCR assay on genomic DNA. On the Illumina HiSeq System, the amplified TCR beta libraries were sequenced as 87-base-pair reads. Per the original workflow: A later analysis counted approximately 76 million unique TCR beta chains across the 640 or so repertoires, and approximately 11 million of these chains were shared by at least two donors. Raw reads were error-corrected and collapsed into unique sequences with a nearest-neighbor algorithm that merged closely related sequences to remove PCR and sequencing errors. To assign V, D and J gene segments, CDR3 sequences were aligned to IMGT reference sequences. For a sequence to be retained, a match of at least six nucleotides was required to both a V gene segment and a J gene segment. A rearrangement was called productive if the CDR3 had no stop codons and remained in frame with V and J, and every other rearrangement was called non-productive. CDR3 was defined according to IMGT convention as the region running from the second conserved V-encoded cysteine to the conserved J-encoded phenylalanine. The earlier analysis of about 590 of the donors excluded sequences that lacked an unambiguous match to a single V gene segment. An earlier analysis of approximately 590 of the donors classified V segments as functional when productive rearrangements were above 56.7% and as segregating when the standard deviation between donors was above 5%. To diagnose cytomegalovirus status from the catalog of TCR beta chain sequences, a statistical classification framework was built. V and J gene assignment, in a later analysis, came from comparing TCR nucleotide sequences with IMGT/GENE-DB human TR gene sequences. In a later analysis, CDR3 sequences and most-parsimonious VDJ recombination scenarios were assigned using the TCRdist pipeline. In a later analysis, every TCR beta chain was defined by the combination of its CDR3 amino acid sequence and its V-gene family, and reads without a unique V-gene family were dropped. In a later analysis, several hundred highly shared, low-generation-probability nucleotide sequences were removed to address suspected cross-contamination and a sequencing artifact. In a later analysis, a clonal expansion index was calculated for each public chain from normalized within-repertoire ranks of inferred template counts. In a later analysis, generation probabilities were computed with a VDJ recombination model fitted to out-of-frame rearrangements, and the resulting probabilities were checked against IGoR. Hypergeometric tests were used in a later analysis to score TCR-TCR, TCR-HLA and TCR-CMV co-occurrence, with a repertoire-size bias correction applied to the TCR pairs. In a later analysis, false discovery rates were estimated by permuting HLA or CMV assignments 20 times. In a later analysis, co-occurring TCRs were grouped using DBSCAN, and TCRdist sequence similarity was added for clustering within HLA-allele-positive subsets. Repertoires with fewer than 30,000 or more than 120,000 public chains were left out of co-occurrence clustering, as were four to six repertoires with anomalous nucleotide sharing. Sourced from immuneACCESS, this table was stored by TCRdb with only in-frame sequences that have V and J called. A share of the clones is absent; for the studies checked, an unresolved V gene accounts for under half, and the remainder has no known explanation. V, J and clone size reflect that table, while D and trimming were determined from the DNA. This sample is represented by about 210,000 clones; 70% to 90% of them were singletons. The ten largest clones take up around 0.31% of the sample.

Source material: PBMCs. The V and J genes are TRBV5-1 and TRBJ1-1, with TRBD1 perhaps the D gene, on 6 matching bases. The sequence came from a woman aged 30 to 39 in good health and CMV-seronegative. The CDR3 reads CASSPVSGDTEAFF. The DNA sequence follows: TGCGCCAGCAGTCCGGTCTCAGGGGACACTGAAGCTTTCTTT.